This T cell receptor (beta chain) derives from a study of blood T cell repertoires in COVID-19. Study context: In each case, the material was cDNA or gDNA derived from T cells, B-cell-depleted T cells, or PBMCs.

Only in-frame clones appear in the TCRdb table, and some are missing; sequencing was by immunoSEQ multiplex PCR. The data show almost 500,000 clones, around 85% seen once. Recovery among Cohort 3 donors was established by two negative PCRs, clearance, or symptom resolution. V lost 1 base and J lost 0; bases outside the gene matches: 3. Per the germline V gene, CDR1 is SGHTS and CDR2 is YDEGEE. CDR3 size: 16 residues. The TCR originated in an older woman who had recovered from COVID-19. The rearrangement links TRBV5-8 to TRBJ1-4; the match to TRBD1 covers 7 bases. Sequenced material: PBMCs or T cells enriched from blood (not recorded which). CDR3 region: CASSLKTGATNEKLFF. CDR3 DNA: TGTGCCAGCAGCTTGAAAACAGGGGCAACTAATGAAAAACTGTTTTTT.